This TCR beta chain was profiled in a study of technical replicates of blood from a few donors. TCRdb's copy holds only in-frame clones and misses some; the assay was immunoSEQ multiplex PCR. The table shows some 79,000 clones, with approximately 94% occurring only once. Trimming removed 6 bases from V and 4 bases from J, with 15 bases in between. Germline CDR1 reads MDHEN; CDR2 reads SYDVKM. CDR3 size: 14 residues. Input material: T cells isolated from PBMCs. This TCR came from a human donor in good health. The V call is TRBV28, the J call TRBJ1-1; the D is unclear. The CDR3 bases are TGTGCCAGCAGATTACGAGAGAGAACCACTGAAGCTTTCTTT. It codes for CASRLRERTTEAFF.